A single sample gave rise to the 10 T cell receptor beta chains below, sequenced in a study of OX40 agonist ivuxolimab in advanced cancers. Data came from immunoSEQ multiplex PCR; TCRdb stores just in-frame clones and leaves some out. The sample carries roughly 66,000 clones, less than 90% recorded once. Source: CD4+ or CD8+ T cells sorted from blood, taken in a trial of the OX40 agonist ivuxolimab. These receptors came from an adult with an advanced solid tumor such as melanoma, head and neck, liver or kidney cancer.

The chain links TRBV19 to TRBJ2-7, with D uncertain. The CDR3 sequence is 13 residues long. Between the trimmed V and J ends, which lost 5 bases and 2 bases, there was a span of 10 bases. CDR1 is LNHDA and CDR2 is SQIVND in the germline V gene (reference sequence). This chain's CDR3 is CASSVVATYEQYF. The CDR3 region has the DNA TGTGCCAGTAGTGTGGTAGCCACCTACGAGCAGTACTTC.

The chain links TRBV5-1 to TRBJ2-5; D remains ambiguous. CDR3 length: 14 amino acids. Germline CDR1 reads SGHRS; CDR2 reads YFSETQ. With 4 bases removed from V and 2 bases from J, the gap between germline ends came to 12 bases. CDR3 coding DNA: TGCGCCAGCAGCAAACAGAGCACTCAAGAGACCCAGTACTTC. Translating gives CASSKQSTQETQYF.

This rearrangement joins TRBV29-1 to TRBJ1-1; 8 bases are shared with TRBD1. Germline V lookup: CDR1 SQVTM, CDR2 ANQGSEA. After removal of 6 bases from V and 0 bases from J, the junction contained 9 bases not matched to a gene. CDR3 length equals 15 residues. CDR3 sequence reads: CSVTGDNLMNTEAFF. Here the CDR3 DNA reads TGCAGCGTGACAGGGGATAACCTTATGAACACTGAAGCTTTCTTT. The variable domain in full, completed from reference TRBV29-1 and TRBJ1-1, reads SAVISQKPSRDICQRGTSLTIQCQVDSQVTMMFWYRQQPGQSLTLIATANQGSEATYESGFVIDKFPISRPNLTFSTLTVSNMSPEDSSIYLCSVTGDNLMNTEAFFGQGTRLTVV.

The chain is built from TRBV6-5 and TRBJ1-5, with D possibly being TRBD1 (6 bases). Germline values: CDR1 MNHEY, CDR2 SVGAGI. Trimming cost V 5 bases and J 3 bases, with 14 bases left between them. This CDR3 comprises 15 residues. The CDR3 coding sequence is TGTGCCAGCAGTACCAATCAGGGGCTCAATCAGCCCCAGCATTTT. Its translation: CASSTNQGLNQPQHF.

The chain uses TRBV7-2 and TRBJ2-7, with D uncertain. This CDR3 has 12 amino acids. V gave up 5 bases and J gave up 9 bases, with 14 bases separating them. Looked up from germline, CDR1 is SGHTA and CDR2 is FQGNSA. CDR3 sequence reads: CASSGRLAWQYF. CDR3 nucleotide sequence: TGTGCCAGCAGCGGACGTCTGGCGTGGCAGTACTTC. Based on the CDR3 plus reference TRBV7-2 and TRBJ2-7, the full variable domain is GAGVSQSPSNKVTEKGKDVELRCDPISGHTALYWYRQSLGQGLEFLIYFQGNSAPDKSGLPSDRFSAERTGGSVSTLTIQRTQQEDSAVYLCASSGRLAWQYFGPGTRLTVT.

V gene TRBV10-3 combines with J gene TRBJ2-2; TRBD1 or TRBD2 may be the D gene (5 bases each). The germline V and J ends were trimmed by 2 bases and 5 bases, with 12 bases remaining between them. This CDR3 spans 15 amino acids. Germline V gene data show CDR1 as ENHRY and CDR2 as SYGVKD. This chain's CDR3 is CAISEASGTTGELFF. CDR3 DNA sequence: TGTGCCATCAGTGAGGCGAGTGGGACGACCGGGGAGCTGTTTTTT.

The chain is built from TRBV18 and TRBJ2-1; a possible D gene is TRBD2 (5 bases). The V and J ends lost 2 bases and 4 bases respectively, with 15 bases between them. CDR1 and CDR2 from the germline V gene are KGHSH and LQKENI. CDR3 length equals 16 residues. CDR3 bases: TGTGCCAGCTCACCAGCCGTAGCGCGTTCTTACAATGAGCAGTTCTTC. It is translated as CASSPAVARSYNEQFF.

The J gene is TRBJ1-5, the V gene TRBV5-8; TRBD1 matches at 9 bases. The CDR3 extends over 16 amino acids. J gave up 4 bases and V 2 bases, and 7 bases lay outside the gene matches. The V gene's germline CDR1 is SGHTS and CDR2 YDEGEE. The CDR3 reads CASSLASGTGNQPQHF. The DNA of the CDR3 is TGTGCCAGCAGCTTAGCCTCCGGGACAGGGAATCAGCCCCAGCATTTT.

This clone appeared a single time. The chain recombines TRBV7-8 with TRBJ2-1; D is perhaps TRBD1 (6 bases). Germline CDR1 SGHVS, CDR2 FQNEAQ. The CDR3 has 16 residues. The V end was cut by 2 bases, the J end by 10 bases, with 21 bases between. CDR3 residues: CASSLSSWGPLVEQFF. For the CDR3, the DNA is TGTGCCAGCAGCTTAAGTTCCTGGGGGCCGCTCGTCGAGCAGTTCTTC.

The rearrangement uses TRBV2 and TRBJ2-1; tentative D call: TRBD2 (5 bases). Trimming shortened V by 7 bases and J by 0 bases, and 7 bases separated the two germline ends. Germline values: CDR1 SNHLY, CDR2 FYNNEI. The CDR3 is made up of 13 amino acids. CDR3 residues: CASIGDSYNEQFF. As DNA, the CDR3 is TGTGCCAGCATCGGGGACTCCTACAATGAGCAGTTCTTC.